This TCR beta chain is from a study of human T cells and chemical hapten exposure (dated by TCRdb to the early 2020s). Turning to the overall study: Libraries were pooled for sequencing, and variation in per-sample TCR yields was attributed mainly to small differences in library volumes within the pool. Peripheral blood TCR repertoire changes were tracked in vivo in alopecia patients during primary and secondary sensitization to the hapten diphenylcyclopropenone (DPC). For every blood RNA sample, sequencing covered both the TCR alpha and TCR beta chains.

According to the study, the label for this sample's time point signals: healthy volunteer bleed at 6 weeks. Total RNA was isolated from unfractionated whole blood collected in Tempus Blood RNA tubes. Five or six healthy volunteers were used as TCR sequencing controls and were bled at day 0, 2 weeks and 6 weeks. Regarding this clonotype: What antigen it recognizes has not been identified. No base qualities exist here, and no much larger clone lies one base off it.

Libraries were made using RACE. Sequencing was carried out with a NextSeq 500. During library preparation, unique molecular identifiers were attached to individual cDNA molecules so that TCRs could be counted in a quantitative, reproducible way. The authors processed their data as follows. A median of about 87,000 TCRs per sample was observed, with a range of roughly 20,000 to 750,000. The Decombinator software suite was used to annotate the V, J and CDR3 of the TCR reads. To make PS versus PT1 abundance plots, every sample was subsampled to the same number of TCRs (28,000). Expanded TCRs were defined as absent before sensitization and observed at least eight times at the 2-week time point. Using fastp trimming at Q25 and MiXCR clonotype assembly, TCRdb reanalyzed the public sequencing data and kept in-frame beta chains. Under each unique CDR3 protein, matching rows form one entry showing the most common genes and DNA. These V and J calls derive from TCRdb rather than the authors' analysis. This sample lists 60,000 to 80,000 distinct CDR3 sequences; 5.5% to 7.5% were detected once. The top ten clonotypes cover 3.4% of the sample.

Results the study describes overall, beyond this receptor: No change with DPC sensitization was found in the number of TCRs above 1 in 1000 frequency, and no evidence of global repertoire structure alterations was found. After repeated subsampling, the strength of the expansion versus patch-test correlation and the threshold at which it became significant changed.

The TCR originated in a female donor in good health. Some clones in this sample may be carry-over from other donors' samples. Sequencing was performed on whole blood.

The CDR3 region reads CSARDGGGLSASPLHF. The sequenced DNA: TGCAGTGCTAGAGATGGAGGAGGGCTCTCCGCCTCACCCCTCCACTTT. Recombination joined TRBV20-1 with TRBJ1-6, with the D gene not clear enough to name. The CDR3 measures 16 amino acids from cysteine to phenylalanine. Solely the CDR3 DNA is kept, with 48 bases framed from the first base. As encoded in the germline V gene (reference sequence), CDR1 is DFQATT while CDR2 is SNEGSKA. Deletion took 0 bases off V and 10 bases off J, with a span of 19 bases between the germline ends.